A selection of T cell receptor beta chains follows, all from one sample in a study of cytomegalovirus exposure and HLA in healthy donors. The data were produced by immunoSEQ multiplex PCR, yet TCRdb's version contains in-frame clones alone and is incomplete. The repertoire has 100,000 to 150,000 clones, about 90% of them found once; the top ten carry about 1.5%. Material: PBMCs. These receptor sequences come from a man aged 30 to 45 in good health and CMV-seronegative. CDR3s include the opening cysteine and the closing phenylalanine or tryptophan. Fields, in order: J gene, clone size, V gene, D gene, CDR3 protein, CDR3 DNA. The D gene is left open where the match is weak. Clone size appears in some rows only: once, few, many, or a class for an expanded clone.

>TRBJ2-5|.|TRBV21-1|.
CASSKWGPGQGAGRETQYF
TGTGCCAGCAGCAAATGGGGGCCGGGACAGGGGGCAGGTAGAGAGACCCAGTACTTC
>TRBJ1-2|.|TRBV5-1|TRBD1
CASSPYGQGTNYGYTF
TGCGCCAGCAGCCCCTACGGACAGGGAACTAACTATGGCTACACCTTC
>TRBJ2-7|.|TRBV6-6|.
CASSYSAEQYF
TGTGCCAGCAGTTACTCGGCCGAGCAGTACTTC
>TRBJ2-6|.|TRBV4-1|.
CASSQVVGHLGSGANVLTF
TGCGCCAGCAGCCAAGTGGTGGGACACTTGGGCTCTGGGGCCAACGTCCTGACTTTC
>TRBJ2-2|.|TRBV9|.
CASSEPGIRKNTGELFF
TGTGCCAGCAGTGAACCCGGGATTCGTAAGAACACCGGGGAGCTGTTTTTT
>TRBJ1-2|.|TRBV19|TRBD1
CASSTSGTESYGYTF
TGTGCCAGTAGTACCTCCGGGACAGAATCCTATGGCTACACCTTC
>TRBJ2-1|few|TRBV10-1|TRBD2
CASSESSGRIDNEQFF
TGCGCCAGCAGTGAGTCTAGCGGGAGAATCGACAATGAGCAGTTCTTC
>TRBJ1-2|.|TRBV29-1|.
CSVDSAGKVDGYTF
TGCAGCGTTGATTCCGCAGGGAAGGTTGATGGCTACACCTTC
>TRBJ2-3|.|TRBV2|.
CASSPSVGHYFTDTQYF
TGTGCCAGCAGTCCCAGTGTGGGACACTATTTCACAGATACGCAGTATTTT
>TRBJ2-7|.|TRBV4-2|.
CASTPGGGYEQYF
TGTGCCAGCACCCCTGGGGGAGGCTACGAGCAGTACTTC
>TRBJ2-7|.|TRBV30|.
CALDYTPDTRYF
TGTGCCTTAGACTACACCCCCGACACGAGGTACTTC
>TRBJ2-6|.|TRBV27|.
CASSSGANVLTF
TGTGCCAGTTCCTCCGGGGCCAACGTCCTGACTTTC
>TRBJ1-5|few|TRBV30|.
CAWSVQDVQPQHF
TGTGCCTGGAGTGTACAGGATGTTCAGCCCCAGCATTTT
>TRBJ1-3|.|TRBV7-6|.
CASSLGQARSGNTIYF
TGTGCCAGCAGCTTAGGACAGGCGCGCTCTGGAAACACCATATATTTT
>TRBJ2-5|.|TRBV7-9|.
CASNPSTETQYF
TGTGCCAGCAACCCGAGTACGGAGACCCAGTACTTC
>TRBJ2-5|.|TRBV29-1|TRBD1
CRALTGHQETQYF
TGCAGGGCCTTGACAGGGCACCAAGAGACCCAGTACTTC
>TRBJ2-1|few|TRBV5-1|TRBD2
CASSQLTSGSGSVQFF
TGCGCCAGCAGCCAACTTACTAGCGGGAGTGGGTCAGTGCAGTTCTTC
>TRBJ1-2|.|TRBV6-1|TRBD1
CASSAGTGVGYTF
TGTGCCAGCAGTGCCGGGACAGGGGTCGGCTACACCTTC
>TRBJ2-7|.|TRBV5-5|TRBD1
CASSLGQGVNEQYF
TGTGCCAGCAGCTTGGGGCAGGGGGTCAACGAGCAGTACTTC
>TRBJ2-2|.|TRBV6-4|.
CASSDTGTGELFF
TGTGCCAGCAGCGATACAGGCACCGGGGAGCTGTTTTTT
>TRBJ2-7|.|TRBV5-6|TRBD2
CASSPGVLAGGPYDEQYF
TGTGCCAGCAGCCCGGGGGTTTTGGCGGGAGGGCCCTACGACGAGCAGTACTTC
>TRBJ2-3|.|TRBV7-2|TRBD2
CASSYMASGRSDTQYF
TGTGCCAGCAGCTACATGGCTAGCGGGAGATCAGATACGCAGTATTTT
>TRBJ2-7|few|TRBV19|.
CASSTDSYEQYF
TGTGCCAGTAGCACAGACTCCTACGAGCAGTACTTC
>TRBJ2-3|.|TRBV7-3|TRBD2
CASSPALSGGTDTQYF
TGTGCCAGCAGCCCCGCGTTAAGCGGGGGCACAGATACGCAGTATTTT
>TRBJ1-6|.|TRBV4-1|.
CASSLGQGDSPLHF
TGCGCCAGCAGCCTCGGACAAGGGGATTCACCCCTCCACTTT
>TRBJ2-7|.|TRBV30|.
CAWSGRLDSYEQYF
TGTGCCTGGAGCGGCCGACTAGACTCCTACGAGCAGTACTTC
>TRBJ2-2|.|TRBV6-4|.
CASSVTGDSGELFF
TGTGCCAGCAGTGTTACAGGGGACTCCGGGGAGCTGTTTTTT
>TRBJ2-7|.|TRBV4-1|.
CASSQVQRSSYEQYF
TGCGCCAGCAGCCAAGTTCAGAGGAGCTCCTACGAGCAGTACTTC